This is a list of T cell receptor beta chains from one sample in a study of vaccination and CD4 T cells after COVID-19. These TCRs are of unknown antigen specificity. TCRdb passed the PCR reads through MiXCR, listing each CDR3 protein once. This table has about 20,000 distinct CDR3 sequences, approximately 60% appearing once. The sequencing sample was made of CD4+ T cells from blood, cultured in vitro. These receptors were taken from a human donor who had recovered from COVID-19. Both conserved end residues are part of each CDR3. The D gene is left open where the match is weak.

D gene	V gene	J gene	CDR3 protein
.	TRBV7-2	TRBJ1-2	CASSRMRAGTANYGYTF
.	TRBV6-5	TRBJ1-2	CAGSYAAGGYGYTF
.	TRBV6-2/TRBV6-3	TRBJ1-1	CASTDRGTEAFF
TRBD1	TRBV18	TRBJ1-5	CASSPQGARQPQHF
TRBD1	TRBV20-1	TRBJ1-2	CSAHPGQGSGGYTF
.	TRBV6-1	TRBJ1-1	CASSERSGGVRTEAFF
TRBD2	TRBV20-1	TRBJ2-5	CSASSLAQETQYF
.	TRBV30	TRBJ1-6	CAWAGLYNSPLHF
.	TRBV3-1	TRBJ1-5	CASSHPGHSNQPQHF
.	TRBV24-1	TRBJ1-2	CATSSRLRNYGHTF
.	TRBV30	TRBJ1-2	CAWTKGYGYTF
TRBD1	TRBV12-5	TRBJ2-3	CASGATGQVQYF
.	TRBV11-3	TRBJ1-1	CASSSEDTEAFF
.	TRBV20-1	TRBJ2-1	CSARRRGRSSYNEQFF
TRBD1	TRBV19	TRBJ1-2	CASSRGAGGTYGYTF
.	TRBV6-1	TRBJ2-3	CASRRTRGPQDTQYF
.	TRBV7-2	TRBJ1-4	CASSQPQGANEKLFF
.	TRBV7-2	TRBJ1-6	CASSLGPGGSPLHF
TRBD1	TRBV6-2/TRBV6-3	TRBJ2-7	CASSYRQGKSSYEQYF
TRBD2	TRBV7-2	TRBJ2-7	CASSSGLAGPYEQYF
.	TRBV6-5	TRBJ1-1	CASSYSSAAWVRTEAFF
.	TRBV24-1	TRBJ1-5	CATSGPGVRGQPQHF
.	TRBV27	TRBJ2-5	CASSLSGPRLAETQYF
.	TRBV6-5	TRBJ1-3	CASSYSGRATSGNTIYF
.	TRBV11-3	TRBJ1-2	CASSFDAEYGYTF
.	TRBV10-3	TRBJ2-7	CAISEYYEQYF
.	TRBV10-3	TRBJ2-1	CAISESDVEQFF
.	TRBV11-2	TRBJ1-2	CASSYTGDYGYTF
.	TRBV30	TRBJ1-1	CAWSRGLNTEAFF
.	TRBV28	TRBJ1-2	CASTPPGAANYGYTF
.	TRBV29-1	TRBJ2-3	CSVAGLGRDTQYF
TRBD2	TRBV2	TRBJ2-1	CANLAGEYNEQFF
TRBD1	TRBV7-9	TRBJ1-1	CASSRTGDTEAFF
.	TRBV12-5	TRBJ1-5	CASGSHQPQHF
.	TRBV20-1	TRBJ2-3	CSASMGAIDTQYF
.	TRBV15	TRBJ1-6	CATSRDAVSTLHF
TRBD1	TRBV20-1	TRBJ1-5	CSAQDRERGNQPQHF
.	TRBV12-3/TRBV12-4	TRBJ1-6	CASSLGGQGNSPLHF
.	TRBV7-9	TRBJ2-7	CASSLGGQGTYEQYF
TRBD1	TRBV11-2	TRBJ1-1	CASSLHGTGNTEAFF
TRBD1	TRBV2	TRBJ2-7	CASRNLGTGRSYEQYF
.	TRBV7-2	TRBJ1-1	CAAVHQQNTEAFF
.	TRBV6-2/TRBV6-3	TRBJ1-2	CASSLDGFYGYTF
.	TRBV19	TRBJ1-1	CASSIDGGSGEAFF
.	TRBV18	TRBJ1-2	CASSPPSRGGGYTF
.	TRBV2	TRBJ2-7	CASSEKGGHTYEQYF
TRBD1	TRBV7-2	TRBJ2-3	CASSLVGTASSTDTQYF
.	TRBV20-1	TRBJ2-4	CSARTHDGIQYF